These 9 T cell receptor beta chains share one sample of origin, sequenced in a study of early T cells in non-severe SARS-CoV-2 infection. Via MiXCR, TCRdb re-called the 5' RACE reads, giving one row per CDR3 protein. The data contain 60,000 or so distinct CDR3 sequences, approximately 12% of them singletons. Sequencing used whole blood, obtained at baseline. Receptors were obtained from an adult who was a healthcare worker with PCR-confirmed SARS-CoV-2 infection or an uninfected control (not recorded which).

This clonotype showed up just a few times. This chain joins TRBV20-1 and TRBJ2-7, with 15 bases lining up with TRBD2. Germline CDR1 reads DFQATT; CDR2 reads SNEGSKA (reference sequence). Losses at the gene ends were 3 bases for V and 0 bases for J; bases not matched to a gene: 3. CDR3 size: 16 residues. CDR3 bases: TGCAGTGCTAGCGGGACTAGCGGGAGGTTCTCCTACGAGCAGTACTTC. It is translated as CSASGTSGRFSYEQYF.

Ten or more counts support this clonotype. The chain combines TRBV20-1 with TRBJ2-3, with 8 positions matching TRBD1. The V gene end was trimmed by 3 bases and the J gene end by 5 bases; junction bases not matched to a gene: 4. Looked up from germline, CDR1 is DFQATT and CDR2 is SNEGSKA (reference sequence). This CDR3 spans 13 amino acids. CDR3 residues: CSASWTGRDTQYF. CDR3 in DNA: TGCAGTGCTAGCTGGACAGGGCGAGATACGCAGTATTTT.

This clonotype has just a few counts. CDR3 in amino acids: CASSLKAVQGAPTGELFF. Written as DNA, the CDR3 is TGTGCCAGCAGCTTAAAAGCAGTTCAGGGAGCGCCTACCGGGGAGCTGTTTTTT. This chain uses TRBV11-2 with TRBJ2-2, with D perhaps given as TRBD1 or TRBD2 (5 bases each). The CDR3 has 18 amino acids. Trimming left V 2 bases short and J 5 bases short, with 21 bases between. The V gene's germline CDR1 is SGHAT and CDR2 FQNNGV.

This rearrangement joins TRBV12-3 or TRBV12-4 to TRBJ2-3; 13 bases agree with TRBD2. The V segment lost 3 bases and the J segment 8 bases; nucleotides outside the gene matches: 5. This CDR3 has 15 residues. CDR3 amino acids: CASSFTSGRAGTQYF. CDR3 coding DNA: TGTGCCAGCAGTTTTACTAGCGGGAGGGCCGGTACGCAGTATTTT.

This clonotype appeared many times. The chain employs TRBV6-2 or TRBV6-3 and TRBJ2-1, with D uncertain. Germline values: CDR1 MNHEY, CDR2 SVGEGT. The V end was cut by 6 bases, the J end by 2 bases, with 14 bases between. This CDR3 is built from 15 residues. CDR3 sequence: CASSRPRTTYNEQFF. The CDR3 bases are TGTGCCAGCAGCCGTCCTCGGACCACCTACAATGAGCAGTTCTTC.

This clonotype was detected only a few times. This chain uses TRBV28 with TRBJ1-5; D unresolved. Germline-derived CDR1 and CDR2 are MDHEN and SYDVKM. This CDR3 is 13 amino acids long. Trimming left V 2 bases short and J 5 bases short, with 7 bases between. The CDR3 sequence: CASSLQYHQPQHF. The CDR3 coding sequence is TGTGCCAGCAGTTTACAATATCATCAGCCCCAGCATTTT.

Note on this clonotype: One end of the junction varies from germline; a read error may be responsible. The rearrangement joins TRBV27 to TRBJ1-6; D unclear. CDR1 is MNHEY, CDR2 SMNVEV, per germline (reference sequence). The CDR3 runs 15 residues. The CDR3 reads CASSGWGKGDSPIHF. Here the CDR3 DNA reads TGTGCCAGCAGCGGGTGGGGTAAAGGCGATTCACCCATCCACTTT.

This clonotype came up many times. The V gene is TRBV7-9, the J gene TRBJ2-3, with 8 bases lining up with TRBD2. The CDR3 contains 18 residues. Germline CDR1 is SEHNR and CDR2 is FQNEAQ (reference sequence). V lost 2 bases and J lost 2; bases outside the gene matches: 12. CDR3 protein: CASSLPLFTSGLTDTQYF. CDR3 DNA: TGTGCCAGCAGCTTACCCCTATTTACTAGCGGCCTCACAGATACGCAGTATTTT.

The table lists this clonotype with many counts. The chain links TRBV30 to TRBJ2-1; TRBD1 agrees at 9 bases. The CDR3 sequence is 15 residues long. Germline V gene data show CDR1 as GTSNPN and CDR2 as SVGIG (reference sequence). Trimming at V came to 4 bases and at J to 5 bases, leaving 9 bases not matched to a gene. As DNA, the CDR3 is TGTGCCTGGAACCTTTTGGGGACAGGGCACAATGAGCAGTTCTTC. This translates into CAWNLLGTGHNEQFF.